The T cell receptor (beta chain) described here comes from a study of T cells in Graves' hyperthyroidism and ophthalmopathy. RNA transcripts provided the source from which TCR beta CDR3 regions were amplified. The HTBI primer set served for first-round RT-PCR of the TCR CDR3. TCRdb ran MiXCR on the multiplex PCR reads and lists one entry per CDR3 protein. This table holds 250,000 to 300,000 distinct CDR3 sequences, 13% to 15% found once. The CDR3 is made up of 16 amino acids. V was cut by 0 bases and J by 9 bases, with 18 bases left in between. Looked up from germline, CDR1 is KGHSH and CDR2 is LQKENI.

The sample comprised blood. The chain uses TRBV18 and TRBJ2-1, with D possibly matching TRBD2 (7 bases). This clonotype was obtained from a woman between 50 and 59 years old with Graves' hyperthyroidism that later progressed to Graves' ophthalmopathy. The CDR3 here is CASSPPVASGGGEQFF. In nucleotides, the CDR3 is TGTGCCAGCTCACCACCGGTGGCTAGCGGAGGGGGTGAGCAGTTCTTC.